These 3 T cell receptor beta chains were all obtained from the same sample, sequenced in a study of cytomegalovirus exposure and HLA in healthy donors. PCR primers comprised 60 Vbeta and 13 Jbeta primers. Sequencing used immunoSEQ multiplex PCR; TCRdb keeps in-frame clones, though not all of them. The data show about 120,000 clones, approximately 71% seen once. The source material was PBMCs. The receptors derive from a woman aged 45-65 years in good health and CMV-seronegative.

In nucleotides, the CDR3 is TGTGCCAGCAGTTTTTGGGGACTAGCGGGAACAAACTCCTACAATGAGCAGTTCTTC. It specifies CASSFWGLAGTNSYNEQFF. This chain connects TRBV28 to TRBJ2-1; 13 bases agree with TRBD2. The CDR3 is 19 amino acids. Per the germline V gene, CDR1 is MDHEN and CDR2 is SYDVKM. The junction had 8 bases not matched to a gene; V was cut back by 3 bases and J by 0 bases.

This clone appeared once. This chain uses TRBV2 with TRBJ1-1, with a weak D call TRBD1 (6 bases). V was clipped by 4 bases and J by 4 bases, with 13 bases between them. Germline CDR1 reads SNHLY; CDR2 reads FYNNEI. CDR3 length: 14 amino acids. The CDR3 loop is CASSVRGLGTEAFF. For the CDR3, the DNA is TGTGCCAGCAGTGTCAGGGGATTGGGCACTGAAGCTTTCTTT.

The rearrangement uses TRBV5-1 and TRBJ2-1; the D gene is possibly TRBD2 (5 bases). The CDR3 is 13 residues long. Trimming took off 2 bases at V and 5 bases at J, with 8 bases between the two ends. The germline gives CDR1 SGHRS, CDR2 YFSETQ. CDR3 sequence reads: CASSFSADNEQFF. The CDR3 bases are TGCGCCAGCAGCTTTAGCGCGGACAATGAGCAGTTCTTC.